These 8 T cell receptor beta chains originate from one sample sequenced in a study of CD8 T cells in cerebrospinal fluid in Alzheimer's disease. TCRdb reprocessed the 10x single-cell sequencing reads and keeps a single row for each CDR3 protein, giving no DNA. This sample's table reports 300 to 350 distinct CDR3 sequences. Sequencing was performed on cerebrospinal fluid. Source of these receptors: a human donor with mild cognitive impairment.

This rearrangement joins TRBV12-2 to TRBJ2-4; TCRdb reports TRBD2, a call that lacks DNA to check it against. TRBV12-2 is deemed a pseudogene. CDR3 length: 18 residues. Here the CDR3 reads CASRLARADLLAKNIQYF.

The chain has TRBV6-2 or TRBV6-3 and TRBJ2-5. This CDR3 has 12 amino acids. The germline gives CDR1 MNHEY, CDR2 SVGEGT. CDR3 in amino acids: CASSPLEETQYF.

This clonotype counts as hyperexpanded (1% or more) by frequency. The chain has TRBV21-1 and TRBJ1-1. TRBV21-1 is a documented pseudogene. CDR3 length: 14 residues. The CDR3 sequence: CASSRQFMNTEAFF.

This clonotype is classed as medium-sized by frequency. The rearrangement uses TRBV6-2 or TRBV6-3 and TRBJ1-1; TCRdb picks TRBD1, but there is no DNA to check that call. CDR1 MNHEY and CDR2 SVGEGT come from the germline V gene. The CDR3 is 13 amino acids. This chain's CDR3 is CASTLMGGDEAFF.

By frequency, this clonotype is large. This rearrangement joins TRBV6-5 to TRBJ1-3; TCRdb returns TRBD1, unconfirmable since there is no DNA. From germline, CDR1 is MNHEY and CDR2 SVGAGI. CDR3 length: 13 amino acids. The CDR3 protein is CASLGGPGNTIYF.

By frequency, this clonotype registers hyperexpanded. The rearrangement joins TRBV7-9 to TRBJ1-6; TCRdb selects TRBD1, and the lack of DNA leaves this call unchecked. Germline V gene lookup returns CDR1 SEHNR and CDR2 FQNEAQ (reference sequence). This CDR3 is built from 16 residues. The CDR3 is CASSWGTGSRGSPLHF.

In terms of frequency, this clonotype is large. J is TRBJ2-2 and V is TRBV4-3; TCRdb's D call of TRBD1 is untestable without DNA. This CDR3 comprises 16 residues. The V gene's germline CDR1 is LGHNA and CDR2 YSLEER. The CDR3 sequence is CASSQDAGGVPGELFF.

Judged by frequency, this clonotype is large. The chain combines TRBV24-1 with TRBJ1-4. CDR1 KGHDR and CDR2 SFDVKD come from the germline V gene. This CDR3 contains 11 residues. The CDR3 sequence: CATSDDGKLFF.